The 23 T cell receptor beta chains below come from one sample, sequenced in a study of cytomegalovirus exposure and HLA in healthy donors. The PCR contained 60 Vbeta and 13 Jbeta primers. The method was immunoSEQ multiplex PCR; TCRdb's version includes in-frame clones alone and lacks a portion of them. The sample has 100,000 or so clones, around three quarters seen once. The source material was PBMCs. The source of these receptors is a middle-aged man in good health and CMV-seropositive.

This chain joins TRBV7-9 and TRBJ1-4, with 7 bases fitting TRBD1. V shed 3 bases, J shed 2 bases, and the junction held 3 bases outside the gene matches. The CDR3 has 15 residues. The V gene's germline CDR1 is SEHNR and CDR2 FQNEAQ (reference sequence). The CDR3 DNA reads as TGTGCCAGCAGCTTCGGGACAGAGACTAATGAAAAACTGTTTTTT. This sequence encodes CASSFGTETNEKLFF.

V is TRBV7-6 and J is TRBJ2-2, with 9 bases that match TRBD2. In germline, CDR1 is SGHVS, CDR2 FNYEAQ. V was pared by 1 base and J by 3 bases, with 3 bases of the junction left unmatched. The CDR3 covers 16 residues. CDR3 protein: CASSLEIAGDTGELFF. CDR3 sequence (DNA): TGTGCCAGCAGCTTAGAGATAGCGGGGGACACCGGGGAGCTGTTTTTT.

V is TRBV7-9 and J is TRBJ2-3, with 7 bases identical to TRBD1. Trimming cost V 11 bases and J 6 bases; bases outside gene matches: 8. Germline loops: CDR1 SEHNR, CDR2 FQNEAQ (reference sequence). This CDR3 comprises 12 residues. CDR3 DNA: TGTGCCGTCAAAGGGGGCTGGGATACGCAGTATTTT. Translating it yields CAVKGGWDTQYF.

V and J are TRBV14 and TRBJ2-1, with D tentatively TRBD2 (6 bases). This CDR3 is built from 16 residues. Germline-derived CDR1 and CDR2 are SGHDN and FVKESK. Trimming took 1 base from V and 3 from J, leaving 13 bases between them. Here the CDR3 DNA reads TGTGCCAGCAGCCAAGGGGCAGGGAGGCTCTACAATGAGCAGTTCTTC. This sequence encodes CASSQGAGRLYNEQFF.

This clone was seen a few times. V and J are TRBV6-5 and TRBJ2-7; TRBD1 might be the D (5 bases). This CDR3 comprises 11 residues. V shed 6 bases and J shed 2 bases, with 5 bases lying between them. The germline gives CDR1 MNHEY, CDR2 SVGAGI. The CDR3 DNA follows: TGTGCCAGCAGGGGGCCCTACGAGCAGTACTTC. Translated, it gives CASRGPYEQYF.

The V gene is TRBV19, the J gene TRBJ2-7, with no clear D. The CDR3 runs to 14 residues. Between the trimmed V and J ends, which lost 5 bases and 0 bases, there was a span of 11 bases. Germline CDR1 is LNHDA and CDR2 is SQIVND (reference sequence). This CDR3 reads CASSSTANSYEQYF. In DNA form, the CDR3 reads TGTGCCAGTAGTTCCACAGCCAACTCCTACGAGCAGTACTTC. The variable domain in full, completed from reference TRBV19 and TRBJ2-7, reads DGGITQSPKYLFRKEGQNVTLSCEQNLNHDAMYWYRQDPGQGLRLIYYSQIVNDFQKGDIAEGYSVSREKKESFPLTVTSAQKNPTAFYLCASSSTANSYEQYFGPGTRLTVT.

This clone was recorded a few times. The V gene is TRBV9, the J gene TRBJ2-1; 8 nucleotides line up with TRBD1. The length of the CDR3 is 14 residues. In germline, CDR1 is SGDLS, CDR2 YYNGEE. Trimming at V came to 2 bases and at J to 4 bases, leaving 2 bases not matched to a gene. For the CDR3, the DNA is TGTGCCAGCAGCGTCACAGGGGGATACAATGAGCAGTTCTTC. As protein: CASSVTGGYNEQFF. The full variable domain, its missing parts supplied by reference TRBV9 and TRBJ2-1, is DSGVTQTPKHLITATGQRVTLRCSPRSGDLSVYWYQQSLDQGLQFLIQYYNGEERAKGNILERFSAQQFPDLHSELNLSSLELGDSALYFCASSVTGGYNEQFFGPGTRLTVL.

This chain connects TRBV19 to TRBJ2-1; 9 bases line up with TRBD1. Per germline, CDR1 LNHDA and CDR2 SQIVND (reference sequence). V lost 5 bases and J lost 1; bases outside the gene matches: 6. The CDR3 covers 16 residues. The CDR3 DNA is TGTGCCAGTAGTTGGGGACAGGGCTTTTCCTACAATGAGCAGTTCTTC. This sequence encodes CASSWGQGFSYNEQFF.

The V and J genes are TRBV28 and TRBJ2-1, with 7 bases matching TRBD1. The germline CDR1 and CDR2 sequences are MDHEN and SYDVKM. V trimming: 4 bases; J trimming: 0 bases; junction bases outside the gene matches: 18. The CDR3 runs to 20 residues. CDR3 DNA sequence: TGTGCCAGCAGTTCCCCCCGCCCCGGGACAGCGATGGGCTCCTACAATGAGCAGTTCTTC. Translating gives CASSSPRPGTAMGSYNEQFF.

This chain joins TRBV5-1 and TRBJ2-1; 16 nucleotides match TRBD2. Trimming removed 0 bases from V and 7 bases from J; junction bases left unmatched: 4. CDR1 is SGHRS, CDR2 YFSETQ, per germline. CDR3 length equals 17 residues. CDR3 DNA: TGCGCCAGCAGCTTGGCAGGGACTAGCGGGGGGGCAAATGAGCAGTTCTTC. Translation gives CASSLAGTSGGANEQFF.

This chain links TRBV7-2 with TRBJ2-1; no definite D call. This CDR3 is 14 amino acids long. The germline gives CDR1 SGHTA, CDR2 FQGNSA. V lost 2 bases and J 5 bases, leaving 10 bases between the germline ends. The CDR3 DNA reads TGTGCCAGCAGCTTAAGCATCACGAACAATGAGCAGTTCTTC. It is translated as CASSLSITNNEQFF.

The chain has TRBV5-6 and TRBJ2-4; D is perhaps TRBD1 (6 bases). Trimming pared 5 bases from V and 1 base from J, leaving 19 bases between. The CDR3 is made up of 17 amino acids. Germline lookup yields CDR1 SGHDT and CDR2 YYEEEE. The DNA of the CDR3 is TGTGCCAGCAGACCCGCAAGGTGGGGGCCGGCCAAAAACATTCAGTACTTC. Protein: CASRPARWGPAKNIQYF.

This clone was recorded once. This chain joins TRBV2 and TRBJ2-1; D gene unclear. From germline, CDR1 is SNHLY and CDR2 FYNNEI. CDR3 length: 12 residues. The ends were cut back, 5 bases at V and 3 bases at J, with 5 bases in the middle. As DNA, the CDR3 is TGTGCCAGCAGTACCGGCTACAATGAGCAGTTCTTC. The encoded protein is CASSTGYNEQFF.

This chain uses TRBV6-5 with TRBJ2-7, with D perhaps TRBD1 (6 bases). The length of the CDR3 is 13 residues. Germline lookup yields CDR1 MNHEY and CDR2 SVGAGI. Trimming took off 9 bases at V and 2 bases at J, with 14 bases between the two ends. DNA of the CDR3: TGTGCCAGTGAGCCCAGGGGTACCTACGAGCAGTACTTC. Its protein is CASEPRGTYEQYF.

The V gene is TRBV7-2, the J gene TRBJ1-2, with D maybe TRBD1 (6 bases). V was clipped by 4 bases and J by 5 bases, with 17 bases between them. The CDR3 totals 15 residues. Germline CDR1 is SGHTA and CDR2 is FQGNSA. The CDR3 DNA reads TGTGCCAGCAGCTCAAGGATAAGACAGGATTATGGCTACACCTTC. This translates into CASSSRIRQDYGYTF.

This chain joins TRBV28 and TRBJ2-7; a weak D match, TRBD2 (5 bases). The CDR3 consists of 15 residues. The V gene's germline CDR1 is MDHEN and CDR2 SYDVKM. The V gene lost 1 base and the J gene lost 5 bases, with 15 bases spanning the gap. The CDR3 protein is CASSLYIREIDEQYF. CDR3 nucleotides: TGTGCCAGCAGTTTATACATTAGGGAGATCGACGAGCAGTACTTC.

The chain employs TRBV6-6 and TRBJ1-5; TRBD1 might be the D (6 bases). Trimming left V 0 bases short and J 2 bases short, with 11 bases between. Per germline, CDR1 MNHNY and CDR2 SVGAGI (reference sequence). The CDR3 is made up of 16 amino acids. The CDR3 sequence: CASSYSSRGGNQPQHF. CDR3 coding DNA: TGTGCCAGCAGTTACTCAAGCAGGGGAGGCAATCAGCCCCAGCATTTT.

This clone was detected a few times. The CDR3 sequence: CASSSVAGVSYEQYF. CDR3 DNA sequence: TGTGCCAGCAGCTCGGTAGCGGGAGTCTCCTACGAGCAGTACTTC. This chain connects TRBV7-2 to TRBJ2-7; 9 positions agree with TRBD2. CDR3 length: 15 amino acids. After removal of 4 bases from V and 0 bases from J, the junction contained 4 bases not matched to a gene. Germline assignment: CDR1 SGHTA and CDR2 FQGNSA.

The CDR3 spells CASSRGGRELYNEQFF. The CDR3 DNA reads as TGTGCCAGTAGTAGAGGGGGGAGGGAGCTGTACAATGAGCAGTTCTTC. The chain recombines TRBV19 with TRBJ2-1; D is perhaps TRBD2 (7 bases). V lost 4 bases, J lost 4 bases, and 17 bases lay in between. This CDR3 region has 16 residues. Germline V CDR1 and CDR2: LNHDA, SQIVND (reference sequence). Supplemented by reference TRBV19 and TRBJ2-1, the full variable domain reads DGGITQSPKYLFRKEGQNVTLSCEQNLNHDAMYWYRQDPGQGLRLIYYSQIVNDFQKGDIAEGYSVSREKKESFPLTVTSAQKNPTAFYLCASSRGGRELYNEQFFGPGTRLTVL.

As for this clone: This specimen includes other DNA sequences encoding the same CDR3. V usage is TRBV4-2 and J usage is TRBJ2-5, with 7 bases aligning to TRBD1. The germline CDR1 and CDR2 sequences are LGHNA and YNFKEQ. The CDR3 is 14 residues long. The ends lost 3 bases at V and 2 bases at J; junction bases unmatched: 3. CDR3 in amino acids: CASSQGTVQETQYF. DNA for the CDR3: TGTGCCAGCAGCCAGGGGACAGTTCAAGAGACCCAGTACTTC.

The V and J genes are TRBV27 and TRBJ2-7; possible D gene TRBD2, 6 bases. Between the trimmed V and J ends, which lost 6 bases and 4 bases, there was a span of 16 bases. CDR3 length: 14 residues. Per the germline V gene, CDR1 is MNHEY and CDR2 is SMNVEV (reference sequence). The CDR3, as DNA: TGTGCCAGCAGGGCGAATCAACTAGCTTACGAGCAGTACTTC. Translated: CASRANQLAYEQYF.

As DNA, the CDR3 is TGTGCCAGCAGCTTAGAACAGGGGGTGGCCGGGGAGCTGTTTTTT. Translated: CASSLEQGVAGELFF. The J gene is TRBJ2-2, the V gene TRBV7-2; 8 bases are shared with TRBD1. J lost 6 bases, V lost 1 base, and 4 bases had no gene match. Germline CDR1 and CDR2: SGHTA and FQGNSA. The CDR3 is 15 amino acids.

In its sample, this clone was seen a few times. For the CDR3, the DNA is TGTGCCAGCAGCCGTTTGAAGGGGACAGGGGGTTCGGGCGGGGAGCTGTTTTTT. As protein: CASSRLKGTGGSGGELFF. The V and J genes are TRBV11-2 and TRBJ2-2; 11 bases are shared with TRBD1. Germline lookup yields CDR1 SGHAT and CDR2 FQNNGV. The CDR3 loop spans 18 amino acids. The V gene end was trimmed by 5 bases and the J gene end by 7 bases; junction bases not matched to a gene: 15.